Below, 30 T cell receptor beta chains from the same sample are listed, as sequenced in a study of cytomegalovirus exposure and HLA in healthy donors. The PCR employed 60 Vbeta primers together with 13 Jbeta primers. Only in-frame clones appear in the TCRdb table, and some are missing; sequencing was by immunoSEQ multiplex PCR. The data show about 210,000 clones, with about 80% seen just once and about 6.1% held by the top ten. Sequencing used PBMCs. These receptors were obtained from a man between 40 and 49 years old in good health and CMV-seropositive.

The rearrangement links TRBV27 to TRBJ2-1; 8 nucleotides line up with TRBD2. The germline gives CDR1 MNHEY, CDR2 SMNVEV (reference sequence). V shed 7 bases and J 6 bases; nucleotides not matched to a gene: 8. This CDR3 contains 14 residues. The CDR3, as DNA: TGTGCCAGCATGTCGGGACTAGTACCCAATGAGCAGTTCTTC. Protein: CASMSGLVPNEQFF.

The chain joins TRBV7-8 to TRBJ2-5; a possible D gene is TRBD2 (6 bases). V lost 1 base and J lost 0, with 12 bases in between. The CDR3 has 16 amino acids. The germline V gene encodes CDR1 SGHVS and CDR2 FQNEAQ. The CDR3 region is CASSLVADPYQETQYF. CDR3 nucleotide sequence: TGTGCCAGCAGCTTAGTAGCGGACCCGTACCAAGAGACCCAGTACTTC.

On this clone: Other DNA sequences of this sample code for an identical CDR3. This CDR3 is CASSHAGASRAFF. In DNA form, the CDR3 reads TGTGCCAGCAGCCACGCGGGGGCCTCAAGGGCTTTCTTT. This rearrangement joins TRBV14 to TRBJ1-1, with D possibly matching TRBD1 (6 bases). This CDR3 is built from 13 residues. V was shortened by 3 bases and J by 11 bases, with 16 bases between the two germline ends. Germline V CDR1 and CDR2: SGHDN, FVKESK. Looking up the rest from reference TRBV14 and TRBJ1-1 gives the full variable domain: EAGVTQFPSHSVIEKGQTVTLRCDPISGHDNLYWYRRVMGKEIKFLLHFVKESKQDESGMPNNRFLAERTGGTYSTLKVQPAELEDSGVYFCASSHAGASRAFFGQGTRLTVV.

The rearrangement links TRBV7-9 to TRBJ1-1, with a possible D match to TRBD1 (5 bases). CDR1 is SEHNR and CDR2 is FQNEAQ in the germline V gene (reference sequence). V lost 1 base to trimming and J lost 1 base, with 13 bases between them. This CDR3 contains 16 residues. This CDR3 reads CASSLGGGGANTEAFF. CDR3 DNA sequence: TGTGCCAGCAGCTTAGGAGGAGGCGGGGCGAACACTGAAGCTTTCTTT.

This clone was seen a handful of times. The chain is built from TRBV6-1 and TRBJ1-1; D gene uncertain. The length of the CDR3 is 12 residues. Germline lookup yields CDR1 MNHNS and CDR2 SASEGT. V lost 5 bases, J lost 6 bases, and 10 bases lay in between. The CDR3 loop is CASSKVGAEAFF. CDR3 coding DNA: TGTGCCAGCAGTAAGGTGGGAGCTGAAGCTTTCTTT.

This chain links TRBV27 with TRBJ1-2, with D maybe TRBD1 (6 bases). Looked up from germline, CDR1 is MNHEY and CDR2 is SMNVEV (reference sequence). The ends were cut back, 6 bases at V and 2 bases at J, with 13 bases in the middle. The CDR3 runs to 14 residues. CDR3 loop: CASRRPGTNYGYTF. The CDR3 DNA is TGTGCCAGCAGACGCCCCGGGACAAACTATGGCTACACCTTC.

The chain couples TRBV5-1 to TRBJ2-1, with TRBD1 matching 8 bases. Germline CDR1 is SGHRS and CDR2 is YFSETQ. J gave up 9 bases and V 4 bases, and 6 bases lay outside the gene matches. This CDR3 is 13 amino acids long. This CDR3 is CASSGQGRSEQFF. In DNA form, the CDR3 reads TGCGCCAGCAGCGGACAGGGCCGGAGTGAGCAGTTCTTC.

The chain links TRBV5-4 to TRBJ2-1, with 14 bases lining up with TRBD2. The ends lost 0 bases at V and 8 bases at J; junction bases unmatched: 4. CDR1 SGHNT and CDR2 YYREEE come from the germline V gene (reference sequence). The CDR3 consists of 16 residues. DNA of the CDR3: TGTGCCAGCAGCTTGGGACTAGCGGGAGGGTTGGATGAGCAGTTCTTC. Translating gives CASSLGLAGGLDEQFF.

This clone has only one observation. The rearrangement uses TRBV9 and TRBJ2-5, with D perhaps TRBD2 (6 bases). The germline V gene encodes CDR1 SGDLS and CDR2 YYNGEE. This CDR3 is 14 amino acids long. V lost 0 bases to trimming and J lost 4 bases, with 10 bases between them. CDR3 sequence: CASSVGTTLETQYF. CDR3 bases: TGTGCCAGCAGCGTAGGGACTACCTTAGAGACCCAGTACTTC. Full variable domain (remainder filled in from reference TRBV9 and TRBJ2-5): DSGVTQTPKHLITATGQRVTLRCSPRSGDLSVYWYQQSLDQGLQFLIQYYNGEERAKGNILERFSAQQFPDLHSELNLSSLELGDSALYFCASSVGTTLETQYFGPGTRLLVL.

This clone was picked up a small number of times. The chain links TRBV6-5 to TRBJ1-5, with TRBD1 matching over 8 bases. The CDR3 contains 15 residues. After removal of 4 bases from V and 6 bases from J, the junction contained 8 bases not matched to a gene. Germline assignment: CDR1 MNHEY and CDR2 SVGAGI. CDR3 DNA: TGTGCCAGCAGTTTAGGACAGGGTTATCGTCAGCCCCAGCATTTT. Amino acid sequence: CASSLGQGYRQPQHF.

This chain connects TRBV7-2 to TRBJ1-1; no firm D call. Germline values: CDR1 SGHTA, CDR2 FQGNSA. The CDR3 runs 14 residues. V lost 4 bases to trimming and J lost 4 bases, with 13 bases between them. The CDR3 here is CASSWRNTGTEAFF. The CDR3 DNA follows: TGTGCCAGCAGCTGGAGAAACACGGGCACTGAAGCTTTCTTT.

The chain is built from TRBV20-1 and TRBJ2-4; 9 positions match TRBD2. Germline lookup yields CDR1 DFQATT and CDR2 SNEGSKA (reference sequence). The CDR3 sequence is 11 residues long. Unmatched junction bases numbered 5, after V lost 1 base and J lost 16 bases. The CDR3 here is CSARAAGGSYF. For the CDR3, the DNA is TGCAGTGCTAGAGCAGCGGGAGGATCCTACTTC.

The chain couples TRBV4-1 to TRBJ2-7; 10 nucleotides line up with TRBD1. The length of the CDR3 is 14 residues. CDR1 and CDR2 (germline): MGHRA, YSYEKL. Unmatched junction bases numbered 2, after V lost 3 bases and J lost 3 bases. CDR3 DNA sequence: TGCGCCAGCAGCCAGGACAGGGGGGACTACGAGCAGTACGTC. As protein: CASSQDRGDYEQYV.

The J gene is TRBJ1-1, the V gene TRBV18; D is unresolved. There are 14 residues in the CDR3. V was pared by 0 bases and J by 1 base, with 6 bases between. CDR1 and CDR2 (germline): KGHSH, LQKENI. CDR3: CASSPPRPNTEAFF. CDR3 DNA sequence: TGTGCCAGCTCACCACCGCGCCCGAACACTGAAGCTTTCTTT.

The genes are TRBV30 and TRBJ2-2, with a tentative D call TRBD2 (6 bases). The CDR3 length is 15 residues. The germline gives CDR1 GTSNPN, CDR2 SVGIG (reference sequence). Deletions cut 1 base from V and 1 base from J, with 10 bases between. CDR3 sequence: CAWSGDSGNTGELFF. CDR3 sequence (DNA): TGTGCCTGGAGTGGGGATAGCGGGAACACCGGGGAGCTGTTTTTT.

This clone occurred a few times. This rearrangement joins TRBV27 to TRBJ1-5; 8 nucleotides agree with TRBD1. V was pared by 8 bases and J by 5 bases, with 2 bases of the junction left unmatched. CDR3 length equals 12 residues. CDR1 is MNHEY, CDR2 SMNVEV, per germline (reference sequence). CDR3 protein: CASPDRDQPQHF. CDR3 nucleotide sequence: TGTGCCAGCCCGGACAGGGATCAGCCCCAGCATTTT.

The chain recombines TRBV19 with TRBJ2-5; a possible D gene is TRBD1 (6 bases). Germline assignment: CDR1 LNHDA and CDR2 SQIVND (reference sequence). This CDR3 comprises 12 residues. Between the trimmed V and J ends, which lost 8 bases and 2 bases, there was a span of 9 bases. The CDR3 sequence: CASEGEQETQYF. CDR3 DNA sequence: TGTGCCAGTGAGGGGGAGCAAGAGACCCAGTACTTC.

The genes are TRBV29-1 and TRBJ1-2; D might be TRBD1 (6 bases). The V gene's germline CDR1 is SQVTM and CDR2 ANQGSEA. The CDR3 has 13 residues. V lost 7 bases, J lost 6 bases, and 18 bases lay in between. CDR3 bases: TGCAGCGGTATAGACAGGCAGCTCAATGGCTACACCTTC. Translation gives CSGIDRQLNGYTF.

The rearrangement joins TRBV4-2 to TRBJ2-1; the D gene is possibly TRBD2 (5 bases). CDR1 and CDR2 from the germline V gene are LGHNA and YNFKEQ. This CDR3 is 14 amino acids long. Trimming shortened V by 0 bases and J by 4 bases, and 7 bases separated the two germline ends. CDR3 sequence: CASSQDRLYNEQFF. In nucleotides, the CDR3 is TGTGCCAGCAGCCAAGATAGACTATACAATGAGCAGTTCTTC.

This clone was counted once. The chain links TRBV5-1 to TRBJ2-7; TRBD1 aligns across 8 bases. The ends lost 0 bases at V and 2 bases at J; junction bases unmatched: 4. The CDR3 is 15 residues long. Germline assignment: CDR1 SGHRS and CDR2 YFSETQ. Here the CDR3 DNA reads TGCGCCAGCAGCTTGGACCCAGGGGGCCCCTACGAGCAGTACTTC. Protein product: CASSLDPGGPYEQYF.

This clone has just one count. The CDR3 DNA reads as TGTGCCAGCATAGACAGGGTCATCCAGCCCCAGCATTTT. Its protein product is CASIDRVIQPQHF. The chain recombines TRBV28 with TRBJ1-5, with TRBD1 identical over 7 bases. V gave up 7 bases and J gave up 7 bases; unmatched junction bases: 7. The CDR3 length is 13 residues. The germline V gene encodes CDR1 MDHEN and CDR2 SYDVKM.

Only a few counts were recorded for this clone. This chain uses TRBV6-4 with TRBJ2-2; unclear D gene. Germline V gene data show CDR1 as MRHNA and CDR2 as SNTAGT. This CDR3 is 18 amino acids long. V gave up 4 bases and J gave up 0 bases, with 18 bases separating them. CDR3 in DNA: TGTGCCAGCAGTGGGTTCGTTGGATCAGGCACGAACACCGGGGAGCTGTTTTTT. Its translation: CASSGFVGSGTNTGELFF.

V is TRBV6-5 and J is TRBJ2-2; D is perhaps TRBD1 (6 bases). The V gene's germline CDR1 is MNHEY and CDR2 SVGAGI. This CDR3 is built from 15 residues. V was trimmed by 0 bases and J by 5 bases, leaving 10 bases between them. The DNA of the CDR3 is TGTGCCAGCAGTTACTCGTGGACAGAAACCGGGGAGCTGTTTTTT. Its protein is CASSYSWTETGELFF.

This rearrangement joins TRBV2 to TRBJ2-3; 9 bases agree with TRBD1. Unmatched junction bases numbered 5, after V lost 6 bases and J lost 4 bases. Germline V CDR1 and CDR2: SNHLY, FYNNEI. The CDR3 runs 14 residues. DNA for the CDR3: TGTGCCAGCAGATCCGGGACAGGGCCAGATACGCAGTATTTT. Its translation: CASRSGTGPDTQYF. Drawing the rest from reference TRBV2 and TRBJ2-3, the complete variable domain is EPEVTQTPSHQVTQMGQEVILRCVPISNHLYFYWYRQILGQKVEFLVSFYNNEISEKSEIFDDQFSVERPDGSNFTLKIRSTKLEDSAMYFCASRSGTGPDTQYFGPGTRLTVL.

The chain recombines TRBV18 with TRBJ1-5; 11 nucleotides agree with TRBD1. Germline V gene sequence: CDR1 KGHSH, CDR2 LQKENI. V shed 6 bases, J shed 5 bases, and the junction held 6 bases outside the gene matches. The length of the CDR3 is 15 residues. DNA of the CDR3: TGTGCCAGCTCGCCGCGGGACAGGGGGTATCAGCCCCAGCATTTT. Translated, it gives CASSPRDRGYQPQHF.

This sequence joins TRBV4-2 and TRBJ2-1; TRBD2 matches at 13 bases. Per the germline V gene, CDR1 is LGHNA and CDR2 is YNFKEQ. V lost 1 base to trimming and J lost 2 bases; unmatched junction nucleotides: 11. The CDR3 runs 20 residues. The CDR3 loop is CASSQAPAGTSGRAYNEQFF. The CDR3 bases are TGTGCCAGCAGCCAAGCTCCTGCCGGAACTAGCGGGAGGGCCTACAATGAGCAGTTCTTC.

This chain links TRBV6-1 with TRBJ1-5; TRBD1 matches 9 bases. Germline V CDR1 and CDR2: MNHNS, SASEGT. V trimming: 2 bases; J trimming: 6 bases; junction bases outside the gene matches: 11. CDR3 length equals 17 residues. CDR3 amino acids: CASSELSTGGRVQPQHF. The CDR3 DNA is TGTGCCAGCAGTGAACTCTCTACAGGGGGCAGGGTTCAGCCCCAGCATTTT.

The chain links TRBV6-1 to TRBJ1-5; D possibly corresponds to TRBD1 (6 bases). The germline V gene encodes CDR1 MNHNS and CDR2 SASEGT. CDR3 length: 15 residues. V was clipped by 5 bases and J by 6 bases, with 17 bases between them. CDR3 protein: CASSQSQGYSQPQHF. CDR3 DNA sequence: TGTGCCAGCAGTCAATCACAGGGTTACAGTCAGCCCCAGCATTTT.

This clone was found a few times. The chain employs TRBV4-2 and TRBJ2-5, with D tentatively TRBD1 (5 bases). The CDR3 is 13 residues long. CDR1 is LGHNA and CDR2 is YNFKEQ in the germline V gene. V lost 0 bases to trimming and J lost 7 bases, with 9 bases between them. The CDR3 nucleotides are TGTGCCAGCAGCCAAGACAGGGTGAGGACCCAGTACTTC. Translating gives CASSQDRVRTQYF.

The chain recombines TRBV7-3 with TRBJ2-2; maybe TRBD1 (7 bases). The V and J ends lost 6 bases and 6 bases respectively, with 17 bases between them. The germline gives CDR1 SGHTA, CDR2 FQGTGA. The CDR3 runs to 15 residues. CDR3 in amino acids: CASSPGGGVPGELFF. In DNA, the CDR3 is TGTGCCAGCAGTCCAGGGGGAGGAGTCCCCGGGGAGCTGTTTTTT.